This TCR beta chain was captured in a study of blood T cell repertoires in COVID-19. Study-wide background: Samples came from the United States, Italy and Spain, spanning acute and convalescent COVID-19. The cDNA or gDNA used as material had been derived from T cells, B-cell-depleted T cells, or PBMCs.

This CDR3 comprises 13 residues. V lost 6 bases and J lost 5, with 13 bases in between. The germline gives CDR1 LNHNV, CDR2 YYDKDF (reference sequence). Authors' processing steps: Using reference gene primer amplification, nucleated cell counts were estimated. The assay was immunoSEQ multiplex PCR, and TCRdb's table has in-frame clones only and misses some. That table gives V, J and clone size, and the DNA gave D and trimming. The sample has over 110,000 clones, around 78% seen once. This sequence was found in a woman in her sixties with acute or convalescent COVID-19. The V gene is TRBV15, the J gene TRBJ1-1, with TRBD1 as a possible D gene (5 bases). The sample comprised peripheral blood. The CDR3 coding sequence is TGTGCCACCAGTTACGGGGGATGGACTGAAGCTTTCTTT. This codes for CATSYGGWTEAFF.